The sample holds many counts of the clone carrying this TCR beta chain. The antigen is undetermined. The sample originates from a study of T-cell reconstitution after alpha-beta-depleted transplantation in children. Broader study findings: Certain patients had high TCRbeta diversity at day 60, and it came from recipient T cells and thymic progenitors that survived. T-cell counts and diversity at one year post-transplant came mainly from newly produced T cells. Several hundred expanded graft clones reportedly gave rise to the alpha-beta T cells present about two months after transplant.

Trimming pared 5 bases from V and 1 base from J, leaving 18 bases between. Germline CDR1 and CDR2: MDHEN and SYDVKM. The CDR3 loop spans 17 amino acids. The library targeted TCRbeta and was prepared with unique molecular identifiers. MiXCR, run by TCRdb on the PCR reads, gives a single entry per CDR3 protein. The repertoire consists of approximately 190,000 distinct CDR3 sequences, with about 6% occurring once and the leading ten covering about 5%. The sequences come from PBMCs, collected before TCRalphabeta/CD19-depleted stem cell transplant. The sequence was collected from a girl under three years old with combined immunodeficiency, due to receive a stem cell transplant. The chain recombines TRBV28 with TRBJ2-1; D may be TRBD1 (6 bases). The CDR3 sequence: CASSPERGIRSYNEQFF. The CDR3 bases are TGTGCCAGCAGTCCCGAAAGGGGGATACGGTCCTACAATGAGCAGTTCTTC.